This T cell receptor beta chain was captured by sequencing in a study of vaccination and CD4 T cells after COVID-19. In the study overall: Post-vaccine specimens were obtained a median about 70 days after dose two (range 14 to 241). Control cultures were supplied with a CEFX pool, an HIV-1 Nef pool, or no peptide at all.

As to this clonotype: Its antigen is currently unknown.

The CDR3 is 16 amino acids. V was clipped by 0 bases and J by 0 bases, with 12 bases between them. Germline V gene sequence: CDR1 DFQATT, CDR2 SNEGSKA (reference sequence). Treatment described: roughly 11-day PBMC culture with coronavirus spike peptide pools or control peptides (ViraFEST assay). Cultured CD4+ T cell DNA was sequenced using the Oncomine TCR Beta short-read assay. After culture, CD4+ T cells served as the source for genomic DNA extraction. TCRdb re-called the PCR reads through MiXCR, storing one row per CDR3 protein. The sample consists of 10,000 to 12,000 distinct CDR3 sequences, about 54% of them appearing once.

The specimen was CD4+ T cells from blood, cultured in vitro. V gene TRBV20-1 combines with J gene TRBJ1-3; no definite D call. The TCR was taken from a human donor who had recovered from COVID-19. CDR3: CSARDRRRYSGNTIYF. For the CDR3, the DNA is TGCAGTGCTAGAGATCGACGGCGCTACTCTGGAAACACCATATATTTT.